A single sample gave rise to the 11 T cell receptor beta chains below, sequenced in a study of HIV-infected patients and healthy controls. Antiretroviral therapy had run roughly three months, about 14 weeks, before follow-up blood collection. Whole blood was used without fractionation, so all unsorted peripheral T cells were included. cDNA was made from roughly 500 ng RNA using alpha and beta constant primers. Each of the alpha and beta chains got its own library through chain-specific third strand synthesis with indices. Each CDR3 protein gets one entry after TCRdb re-called the 5' RACE reads with MiXCR. This sample has some 5,400 distinct CDR3 sequences; around 9% occur once, and the top ten carry 27%. The source material was blood, sampled during antiretroviral therapy. Receptor source: an adult with HIV infection.

This clonotype is large (0.1 to 1%) by share. The rearrangement joins TRBV5-1 to TRBJ1-2; D is undetermined. Germline lookup yields CDR1 SGHRS and CDR2 YFSETQ. This CDR3 is 14 amino acids long. V gave up 0 bases and J gave up 5 bases, with 11 bases separating them. The CDR3: CASSLDSTDYGYTF. CDR3 coding DNA: TGCGCCAGCAGCTTGGATTCGACTGATTATGGCTACACCTTC.

By share, this clonotype ranks as medium-sized. V gene TRBV11-2 combines with J gene TRBJ2-3; D gene ambiguous. The V gene's germline CDR1 is SGHAT and CDR2 FQNNGV. The CDR3 runs to 12 residues. Trimming removed 5 bases at V and 2 bases at J, with 5 bases between. CDR3 DNA: TGTGCCAGCAGCCTGCACACAGATACGCAGTATTTT. This sequence encodes CASSLHTDTQYF.

This clonotype was detected many times. CDR3 protein: CASSLVRAEAFF. For the CDR3, the DNA is TGTGCCAGCAGTTTAGTTAGGGCTGAAGCTTTCTTT. The rearrangement links TRBV28 to TRBJ1-1; D not resolved. The germline CDR1 and CDR2 sequences are MDHEN and SYDVKM. The germline V and J ends were trimmed by 2 bases and 6 bases, with 7 bases remaining between them. This CDR3 has 12 amino acids.

This clonotype is labeled as medium-sized. The chain carries TRBV25-1 and TRBJ2-7, with D tentatively TRBD1 (6 bases). Trimming cost V 9 bases and J 0 bases, with 12 bases left between them. This CDR3 is 13 amino acids long. Per germline, CDR1 MGHDK and CDR2 SYGVNS. The chain's CDR3 is CASTGFSSYEQYF. CDR3 DNA: TGTGCCAGTACAGGGTTTAGCTCCTACGAGCAGTACTTC.

The chain uses TRBV29-1 and TRBJ2-1; D perhaps matches TRBD1 (6 bases). V lost 3 bases, J lost 5 bases, and 8 bases lay in between. CDR1 is SQVTM and CDR2 is ANQGSEA in the germline V gene. The CDR3 runs to 12 residues. CDR3 protein: CSVDWTDNEQFF. The CDR3 nucleotides read TGCAGCGTTGACTGGACAGACAATGAGCAGTTCTTC.

The gene calls are TRBV7-2 and TRBJ2-1, with 11 positions matching TRBD2. The germline gives CDR1 SGHTA, CDR2 FQGNSA. The J segment lost 0 bases and the V segment lost 4 bases, leaving 11 bases of the junction unmatched. This CDR3 comprises 19 residues. CDR3 sequence (DNA): TGTGCCAGCAGCTCGTCGGATAGCGGGAGGGATAGCTCCTACAATGAGCAGTTCTTC. Translation gives CASSSSDSGRDSSYNEQFF.

In this sample, this clonotype is medium-sized. The CDR3 sequence: CSASIENEQFF. CDR3 DNA sequence: TGCAGTGCTAGCATTGAAAATGAGCAGTTCTTC. V and J are TRBV20-1 and TRBJ2-1; D gene ambiguous. CDR1 is DFQATT and CDR2 is SNEGSKA in the germline V gene (reference sequence). The CDR3 is made up of 11 amino acids. The ends were cut back, 3 bases at V and 7 bases at J, with 7 bases in the middle.

By its share, this clonotype is medium-sized. This chain connects TRBV5-1 to TRBJ2-1; a weak D match, TRBD1 (6 bases). Trimming cost V 1 base and J 3 bases, with 14 bases left between them. This CDR3 spans 16 amino acids. Germline V gene sequence: CDR1 SGHRS, CDR2 YFSETQ. CDR3 protein: CASSLRPGDGYNEQFF. Written as DNA, the CDR3 is TGCGCCAGCAGCTTGAGGCCAGGGGATGGCTACAATGAGCAGTTCTTC.

This chain links TRBV30 with TRBJ1-6, with D hard to call. The CDR3 runs 13 residues. V was clipped by 2 bases and J by 5 bases, with 7 bases between them. Germline-derived CDR1 and CDR2 are GTSNPN and SVGIG (reference sequence). The CDR3 nucleotides read TGTGCCTGGAGTCGGCCGGATAATTCACCCCTCCACTTT. This gives the protein CAWSRPDNSPLHF.

Relative to its sample, this clonotype is medium-sized. The chain joins TRBV10-3 to TRBJ2-4; maybe TRBD1 (6 bases). Germline CDR1 reads ENHRY; CDR2 reads SYGVKD. Between the trimmed V and J ends, which lost 0 bases and 0 bases, there was a span of 12 bases. CDR3 length: 17 residues. As DNA, the CDR3 is TGTGCCATCAGTGAGTCCCCAGGGACACTAGCCAAAAACATTCAGTACTTC. Its translation is CAISESPGTLAKNIQYF.

This clonotype has more than one count but fewer than ten. V gene TRBV11-2 combines with J gene TRBJ1-3, with no clear D. CDR1 is SGHAT, CDR2 FQNNGV, per germline. V dropped 1 base and J dropped 4 bases, with 8 bases sitting between them. The CDR3 has 14 residues. For the CDR3, the DNA is TGTGCCAGCAGCTTAGCTATACAAGGAAACACCATATATTTT. It yields the protein CASSLAIQGNTIYF.